The T cell receptor (beta chain) under discussion was sequenced for a study of T-cell memory formation after mild COVID-19. TCRdb processed the 5' RACE reads anew with MiXCR; each CDR3 protein has one entry. The sample has a few hundred thousand distinct CDR3 sequences, under 30% seen once. Germline V gene sequence: CDR1 MGHDK, CDR2 SYGVNS. The V gene end was trimmed by 0 bases and the J gene end by 8 bases; junction bases not matched to a gene: 12. The CDR3 totals 17 residues. The sequence was obtained from an adult woman who had mild COVID-19 (a few samples of this study predate the infection). Cell type and time point are not known. J is TRBJ1-3 and V is TRBV25-1; 8 bases agree with TRBD1. Sequenced: PBMCs or a T cell subset sorted from them (not recorded which). CDR3 loop: CASSEYFRGRDIDTIYF. CDR3 nucleotides: TGTGCCAGCAGTGAATATTTCAGGGGGCGCGATATTGACACCATATATTTT.